This T cell receptor beta chain is drawn from a study of Graves' ophthalmopathy and Graves' hyperthyroidism. Germline values: CDR1 SGHVS, CDR2 FNYEAQ. Trimming cost V 1 base and J 4 bases, with 13 bases left between them. The CDR3 length is 16 residues. Study-level results: A 13-signature model separated ophthalmopathy from stable hyperthyroidism, reaching less than 90% sensitivity and approximately 81% specificity cross-validated. Blood repertoires reportedly contained most expanded thyroid clonotypes above 0.001 frequency.

This clonotype was observed many times. Its antigen is unknown. The authors amplified TCR beta CDR3 regions, and they did so from RNA transcripts for repertoire sequencing. Amplification began with first-round RT-PCR using HTBI primers, then second-round multiplex PCR was performed. TCRdb independently ran MiXCR on the multiplex PCR reads; one entry per CDR3 protein. In the table there are around 1,200,000 distinct CDR3 sequences, less than 45% of which are singletons. The receptor's source is an adult man with Graves' hyperthyroidism. The chain uses TRBV7-6 and TRBJ2-2, with a possible D match to TRBD2 (7 bases). Sample: peripheral blood or thyroid tissue (not recorded which). CDR3: CASSLDAGAVTGELFF. Here the CDR3 DNA reads TGTGCCAGCAGCTTAGACGCGGGGGCCGTCACCGGGGAGCTGTTTTTT.